Presented here are 12 T cell receptor beta chains from one specimen sequenced in a study of neurological immune-mediated disorders. TCRdb passed the 5' RACE reads through MiXCR, listing each CDR3 protein once. The sample records more than 75,000 distinct CDR3 sequences, approximately 4.6% being singletons. Time point of the sample: longitudinal time-point 3. The sample taken for sequencing was PBMCs. The source is a woman in her fifties or sixties with multiple sclerosis.

The sample holds many counts of this clonotype. The CDR3 DNA follows: TGCAGTGCTACACAGGCCGGGGGCCGACGAGAGACCCAGTACTTC. Translated, it gives CSATQAGGRRETQYF. V gene TRBV20-1 combines with J gene TRBJ2-5; the D gene could be TRBD1 or TRBD2 (6 bases each). Germline CDR1 reads DFQATT; CDR2 reads SNEGSKA (reference sequence). The V and J ends lost 4 bases and 4 bases respectively, with 19 bases between them. The CDR3 loop spans 15 amino acids.

In this sample, this clonotype turned up many times. This chain links TRBV27 with TRBJ1-3, with a weak D call TRBD1 (5 bases). The V and J ends lost 6 bases and 2 bases respectively, with 11 bases between them. This CDR3 is built from 14 residues. Germline lookup yields CDR1 MNHEY and CDR2 SMNVEV (reference sequence). CDR3 region: CASRKQGAGNTIYF. The CDR3 nucleotides are TGTGCCAGCAGAAAACAAGGGGCTGGAAACACCATATATTTT.

This clonotype came up many times. The chain combines TRBV29-1 with TRBJ2-3; 7 bases are shared with TRBD2. Unmatched junction bases numbered 12, after V lost 7 bases and J lost 2 bases. The CDR3 loop spans 15 amino acids. Per germline, CDR1 SQVTM and CDR2 ANQGSEA. The CDR3 nucleotides are TGCAGCGGGGGAGGGATGGCGGGGGACACAGATACGCAGTATTTT. It codes for CSGGGMAGDTDTQYF.

The chain couples TRBV5-1 to TRBJ1-4; 8 nucleotides agree with TRBD1. Germline values: CDR1 SGHRS, CDR2 YFSETQ. J was trimmed by 7 bases and V by 5 bases; bases with no gene match: 10. The CDR3 loop spans 15 amino acids. This chain's CDR3 is CASRTQQGEGEKLFF. Here the CDR3 DNA reads TGCGCCAGCAGGACCCAACAGGGGGAGGGTGAAAAACTGTTTTTT.

This clonotype showed up many times. The genes are TRBV2 and TRBJ2-7, with a tentative D call TRBD2 (6 bases). Trimming took off 3 bases at V and 0 bases at J, with 15 bases between the two ends. CDR1 and CDR2 from the germline V gene are SNHLY and FYNNEI. The CDR3 has 16 residues. CDR3 in DNA: TGTGCCAGCAGTGAGAGGAGGCGGGGTGACTCCTACGAGCAGTACTTC. Its protein product is CASSERRRGDSYEQYF.

This clonotype has ten or more counts. The chain couples TRBV5-1 to TRBJ2-5; 10 bases line up with TRBD2. This CDR3 has 14 amino acids. Germline V gene sequence: CDR1 SGHRS, CDR2 YFSETQ. The V segment lost 4 bases and the J segment 3 bases; nucleotides outside the gene matches: 3. CDR3 sequence: CASSRLAGEETQYF. The CDR3 DNA sequence: TGCGCCAGCAGCAGGCTAGCGGGGGAAGAGACCCAGTACTTC. The whole variable domain, remainder taken from reference TRBV5-1 and TRBJ2-5, is KAGVTQTPRYLIKTRGQQVTLSCSPISGHRSVSWYQQTPGQGLQFLFEYFSETQRNKGNFPGRFSGRQFSNSRSEMNVSTLELGDSALYLCASSRLAGEETQYFGPGTRLLVL.

This clonotype was counted ten times or more. This sequence joins TRBV9 and TRBJ2-5; no firm D call. The germline V gene encodes CDR1 SGDLS and CDR2 YYNGEE. The CDR3 length is 14 residues. Trimming left V 3 bases short and J 5 bases short, with 14 bases between. This CDR3 is CASSEYDSPETQYF. The CDR3 nucleotides read TGTGCCAGCAGCGAATACGACTCACCGGAGACCCAGTACTTC.

At least ten counts were recorded for this clonotype. The chain employs TRBV5-6 and TRBJ1-6; 7 bases are a match to TRBD1. The junction had 4 bases not matched to a gene; V was cut back by 6 bases and J by 4 bases. The CDR3 has 14 amino acids. The germline CDR1 and CDR2 sequences are SGHDT and YYEEEE. The CDR3, as DNA: TGTGCCAGCAACAGGGGATTGTATAATTCACCCCTCCACTTT. It encodes CASNRGLYNSPLHF.

This clonotype has ten or more counts. The rearrangement links TRBV6-6 to TRBJ2-1; 7 nucleotides agree with TRBD1. CDR3 size: 15 residues. From germline, CDR1 is MNHNY and CDR2 SVGAGI (reference sequence). Germline trimming cut 5 bases from V and 1 base from J; bases unmatched to any gene: 5. CDR3: CASSTRQGSYNEQFF. DNA for the CDR3: TGTGCCAGCAGTACCAGACAGGGTTCCTACAATGAGCAGTTCTTC.

This clonotype was recorded at least ten times. The chain joins TRBV3-1 to TRBJ2-7, with D possibly TRBD1 on 7 matching bases. Germline V gene data show CDR1 as LGHDT and CDR2 as YNNKEL (reference sequence). The CDR3 runs to 16 residues. Trimming removed 0 bases at V and 0 bases at J, with 12 bases between. CDR3 sequence: CASSQDAGGNSYEQYF. CDR3 nucleotides: TGTGCCAGCAGCCAAGACGCAGGGGGGAACTCCTACGAGCAGTACTTC.

In this sample, this clonotype turned up many times. V gene TRBV29-1 combines with J gene TRBJ2-1; 7 nucleotides align to TRBD1. The CDR3 has 15 amino acids. From germline, CDR1 is SQVTM and CDR2 ANQGSEA. Trimming cost V 6 bases and J 3 bases; bases outside gene matches: 11. CDR3 nucleotides: TGCAGCGTGTCCTTCAGGACAGGCGGCTACAATGAGCAGTTCTTC. This gives the protein CSVSFRTGGYNEQFF.

This clonotype has at least ten counts. The V call is TRBV29-1, the J call TRBJ1-1; unclear D gene. CDR1 and CDR2 (germline): SQVTM, ANQGSEA. V gave up 2 bases and J gave up 8 bases, with 12 bases separating them. The CDR3 runs to 12 residues. The CDR3 bases are TGCAGCGTTGAAACGGCGAGGAGGGAAGCTTTCTTT. Amino acid sequence: CSVETARREAFF.